This TCR beta chain emerged from a study of response to subunit inactivated influenza vaccine. Germline-derived CDR1 and CDR2 are PRHDT and FYEKMQ (reference sequence). This CDR3 is built from 13 residues. Trimming took off 5 bases at V and 2 bases at J, with 10 bases between the two ends. TCRdb processed the RT-PCR reads anew with MiXCR; each CDR3 protein has one entry. Here the sample spans 150,000 to 200,000 distinct CDR3 sequences, more than 10% being singletons. This sample was shared with a second study, whose subject was T cells expressing NK-cell markers. That study reports: Template switching by 5'RACE with UMIs generated the TCR beta cDNA. More than 5 donors had dominant NKG2C+ clonotypes that comprised about 1.0-7.5% of their CD8+ T cells. One observes that, in several donors, these clonotypes were also the leading ones within the CD3+CD56-NKG2C+ fraction. There remained a lack of clarity about HCMV specificity of expanded NKG2C+ T cell clones.

This sequence joins TRBV13 and TRBJ2-7, with TRBD1 as a possible D gene (5 bases). The receptor comes from a man in his fifties or sixties who received an inactivated influenza vaccine. This sample comprised CD8+ T cells sorted from PBMCs, obtained about 11 days after vaccination. CDR3 sequence (DNA): TGTGCCAGCAGCAATAGACAGCCCTACGAGCAGTACTTC. Translated, it gives CASSNRQPYEQYF.